Shown below are 13 T cell receptor beta chains from a single sample sequenced in a study of radiation and T cells in renal cell carcinoma. Some clones are missing from TCRdb's copy, which holds only in-frame ones; the method was immunoSEQ multiplex PCR. The sample lists about 120,000 clones, approximately 75% occurring once. Indicated time point: blood 2 weeks post-SBRT. Treatment in this sample: 15 Gy SBRT to primary tumor, nephrectomy 4 weeks later. The sequences come from blood, collected from a patient whose treatment included radiotherapy and nephrectomy. The receptors come from a woman aged 55 to 70 with renal cell carcinoma.

The chain combines TRBV9 with TRBJ1-1; 7 nucleotides line up with TRBD1. Germline V CDR1 and CDR2: SGDLS, YYNGEE. There are 15 residues in the CDR3. V was clipped by 4 bases and J by 0 bases; unmatched bases: 6. The CDR3 protein is CASSRETGMNTEAFF. In DNA, the CDR3 is TGTGCCAGCAGCCGTGAGACAGGGATGAACACTGAAGCTTTCTTT.

The chain joins TRBV10-2 to TRBJ2-3, with TRBD2 as a possible D gene (6 bases). The CDR3 loop spans 14 amino acids. CDR1 is WSHSY and CDR2 is SAAADI in the germline V gene. V lost 1 base to trimming and J lost 3 bases, with 8 bases between them. CDR3 sequence: CASSEYGTTDTQYF. In DNA form, the CDR3 reads TGCGCCAGCAGTGAGTATGGGACTACAGATACGCAGTATTTT.

The chain recombines TRBV19 with TRBJ1-2, with 7 bases that match TRBD1. Trimming took 5 bases from V and 14 from J; bases not matched to a gene: 11. The CDR3 consists of 12 residues. CDR1 is LNHDA and CDR2 is SQIVND in the germline V gene (reference sequence). The CDR3 here is CASSFGPGQRTF. DNA of the CDR3: TGTGCCAGTAGTTTTGGACCGGGACAGAGAACCTTC.

The chain recombines TRBV5-1 with TRBJ1-6, with D possibly TRBD1 on 6 matching bases. V lost 0 bases to trimming and J lost 8 bases, with 15 bases between them. CDR3 length: 16 residues. In germline, CDR1 is SGHRS, CDR2 YFSETQ. CDR3 nucleotides: TGCGCCAGCAGCTTGGACGTACACAGGGCAGATTCACCCCTCCACTTT. Its protein is CASSLDVHRADSPLHF.

J is TRBJ2-3 and V is TRBV11-3; tentatively, D is TRBD2 (5 bases). Germline V CDR1 and CDR2: SGHNT, YENEEA. The CDR3 is 12 amino acids. Trimming left V 5 bases short and J 3 bases short, with 6 bases between. In DNA, the CDR3 is TGTGCCAGCAGCCCGGGGACAGATACGCAGTATTTT. Translation gives CASSPGTDTQYF.

CDR3 loop: CASSVGVGGLLGEKLFF. CDR3 coding DNA: TGTGCCAGCAGCGTAGGGGTAGGGGGACTGCTCGGGGAAAAACTGTTTTTT. This rearrangement joins TRBV9 to TRBJ1-4; D is possibly TRBD1 (6 bases). CDR1 is SGDLS and CDR2 is YYNGEE in the germline V gene. V was clipped by 0 bases and J by 8 bases, with 20 bases between them. This CDR3 contains 17 residues.

The chain couples TRBV11-3 to TRBJ1-1; D is possibly TRBD1 (5 bases). The germline V gene encodes CDR1 SGHNT and CDR2 YENEEA. The CDR3 has 16 residues. Trimming pared 6 bases from V and 5 bases from J, leaving 22 bases between. CDR3 nucleotides: TGTGCCAGCAGTGACGGACACAAAAGCACGGGGACTGAAGCTTTCTTT. This encodes CASSDGHKSTGTEAFF.

The gene calls are TRBV7-2 and TRBJ1-5; TRBD1 agrees at 7 bases. CDR3 length equals 13 residues. Germline CDR1 reads SGHTA; CDR2 reads FQGNSA. The ends lost 5 bases at V and 8 bases at J; junction bases unmatched: 6. CDR3 DNA: TGTGCCAGCAGCCGGGGACAGCTTGAGCCCCAGCATTTT. This codes for CASSRGQLEPQHF. Full variable domain (missing parts from reference TRBV7-2 and TRBJ1-5): GAGVSQSPSNKVTEKGKDVELRCDPISGHTALYWYRQSLGQGLEFLIYFQGNSAPDKSGLPSDRFSAERTGGSVSTLTIQRTQQEDSAVYLCASSRGQLEPQHFGDGTRLSIL.

This clone has more than one count but fewer than ten. The chain joins TRBV7-9 to TRBJ1-2, with D unresolved. The CDR3 covers 13 residues. V shed 5 bases and J shed 0 bases, with 7 bases lying between them. From germline, CDR1 is SEHNR and CDR2 FQNEAQ (reference sequence). The CDR3 DNA follows: TGTGCCAGCAGCGCGGGTGCTAACTATGGCTACACCTTC. Translation gives CASSAGANYGYTF. The full variable domain, rest sourced from reference TRBV7-9 and TRBJ1-2, is DTGVSQNPRHKITKRGQNVTFRCDPISEHNRLYWYRQTLGQGPEFLTYFQNEAQLEKSRLLSDRFSAERPKGSFSTLEIQRTEQGDSAMYLCASSAGANYGYTFGSGTRLTVV.

Only one count was recorded for this clone. The chain joins TRBV6-5 to TRBJ1-1; D is perhaps TRBD1 (5 bases). Per the germline V gene, CDR1 is MNHEY and CDR2 is SVGAGI. This CDR3 is built from 15 residues. Trimming stripped 0 bases from V and 0 bases from J, with 8 bases between. The CDR3 DNA sequence: TGTGCCAGCAGTTACTCGCCAGGGCTGAACACTGAAGCTTTCTTT. Amino acids: CASSYSPGLNTEAFF.

This sequence joins TRBV6-5 and TRBJ2-4, with D maybe TRBD2 (5 bases). The CDR3 has 16 amino acids. The V gene's germline CDR1 is MNHEY and CDR2 SVGAGI. V dropped 0 bases and J dropped 1 base, with 10 bases sitting between them. CDR3 nucleotide sequence: TGTGCCAGCAGTTACTCGTCGGGCGGGGCCAAAAACATTCAGTACTTC. Amino acid sequence: CASSYSSGGAKNIQYF.

This sequence joins TRBV13 and TRBJ1-6; a weak D match, TRBD1 (5 bases). This CDR3 comprises 17 residues. The germline gives CDR1 PRHDT, CDR2 FYEKMQ (reference sequence). V dropped 0 bases and J dropped 1 base, with 10 bases sitting between them. CDR3 coding DNA: TGTGCCAGCAGCTTAGGTTTCCGGGGGTCCTATAATTCACCCCTCCACTTT. Translating it yields CASSLGFRGSYNSPLHF.

The V gene is TRBV18, the J gene TRBJ1-2, with D perhaps TRBD1 (5 bases). CDR1 KGHSH and CDR2 LQKENI come from the germline V gene. The CDR3 sequence is 14 residues long. V lost 2 bases to trimming and J lost 4 bases, with 11 bases between them. For the CDR3, the DNA is TGTGCCAGCTCACCAAACGGGGACCTCTATGGCTACACCTTC. This codes for CASSPNGDLYGYTF.